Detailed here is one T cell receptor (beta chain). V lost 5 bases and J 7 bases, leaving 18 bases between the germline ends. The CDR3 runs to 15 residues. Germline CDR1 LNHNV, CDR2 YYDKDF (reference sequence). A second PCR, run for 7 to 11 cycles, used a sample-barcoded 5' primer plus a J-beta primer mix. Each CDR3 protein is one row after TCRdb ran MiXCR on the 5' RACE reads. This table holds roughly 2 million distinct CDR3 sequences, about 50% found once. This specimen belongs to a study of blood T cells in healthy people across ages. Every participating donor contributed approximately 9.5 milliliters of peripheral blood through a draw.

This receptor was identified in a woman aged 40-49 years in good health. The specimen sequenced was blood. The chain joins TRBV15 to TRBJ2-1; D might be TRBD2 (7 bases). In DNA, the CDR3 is TGTGCCACCAGCTGGGGGAGGGGGGGCCTGAATGAGCAGTTCTTC. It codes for CATSWGRGGLNEQFF.